The entry that follows covers one T cell receptor beta chain sequence. Its target is not known. Germline CDR1 is KGHDR and CDR2 is SFDVKD. CDR3 size: 18 residues. Trimming left V 3 bases short and J 2 bases short, with 19 bases between. The study profiled TCR beta VDJ and CDR3 using genomic DNA as template. MiXCR, run by TCRdb on the reads, gives a single entry per CDR3 protein. The sample shows fewer than 200,000 distinct CDR3 sequences, about three fifths of them seen only once. These data are taken from a study of CD8+CD57+ T cells in acquired aplastic anemia. Study conclusions and caveats: Significance was not reached for CD8+ Simpson's diversity between patients and controls.

The specimen was sorted CD4+, CD8+, or CD8+CD57+ T cells (not recorded which) from PBMCs. The clonotype was recovered from a human donor in good health. The chain recombines TRBV24-1 with TRBJ1-5; TRBD1 might be the D (6 bases). DNA of the CDR3: TGTGCCACCAGTGATCCGACGGGGGGGGCAGGATGCAATCAGCCCCAGCATTTT. This encodes CATSDPTGGAGCNQPQHF.